One sample yielded the 17 T cell receptor beta chains listed below, sequenced in a study of blood T cell repertoires in COVID-19. The table came from immunoSEQ multiplex PCR; TCRdb's copy has only in-frame clones and leaves some out. This table has around 100,000 clones, roughly 87% appearing once. The sequenced material came from peripheral blood. The receptors were gathered from a man aged 25-45 years in a cohort sampled during active COVID-19.

The chain carries TRBV5-4 and TRBJ1-2, with D possibly being TRBD1 (6 bases). Deletions cut 0 bases from V and 4 bases from J, with 10 bases between. The CDR3 covers 14 residues. The V gene's germline CDR1 is SGHNT and CDR2 YYREEE (reference sequence). The chain's CDR3 is CASSLAGASYGYTF. CDR3 bases: TGTGCCAGCAGCTTGGCAGGGGCAAGCTATGGCTACACCTTC. Combining the CDR3 with reference TRBV5-4 and TRBJ1-2 gives the whole variable domain ETGVTQSPTHLIKTRGQQVTLRCSSQSGHNTVSWYQQALGQGPQFIFQYYREEENGRGNFPPRFSGLQFPNYSSELNVNALELDDSALYLCASSLAGASYGYTFGSGTRLTVV.

The chain has TRBV6-5 and TRBJ2-2, with TRBD1 matching 8 bases. The J segment lost 4 bases and the V segment lost 3 bases, leaving 7 bases of the junction unmatched. The CDR3 consists of 16 residues. The V gene's germline CDR1 is MNHEY and CDR2 SVGAGI. CDR3 sequence: CASSYRNTGGTGELFF. In DNA, the CDR3 is TGTGCCAGCAGTTATCGAAATACAGGGGGCACCGGGGAGCTGTTTTTT.

The rearrangement links TRBV7-9 to TRBJ2-5; TRBD2 aligns across 8 bases. With 5 bases clipped from V and 1 base from J, the junction kept 15 bases outside the gene matches. The germline V gene has CDR1 SEHNR and CDR2 FQNEAQ (reference sequence). The CDR3 totals 18 residues. The DNA of the CDR3 is TGTGCCAGCAGCCGATCCCTAAGTCACGGGGGGGGCCAAGAGACCCAGTACTTC. Its protein is CASSRSLSHGGGQETQYF.

This clone was detected ten times or more. This chain uses TRBV3-1 (or the pseudogene TRBV3-2) with TRBJ2-3, with 14 bases matching TRBD2. With 4 bases clipped from V and 5 bases from J, the junction kept 5 bases outside the gene matches. The germline CDR1 and CDR2 sequences are LGHDT and YNNKEL (reference sequence). CDR3 length equals 16 residues. This CDR3 is CASSLTSGGAGDTQYF. For the CDR3, the DNA is TGTGCCAGCAGCCTGACTAGCGGGGGGGCTGGAGATACGCAGTATTTT.

The chain has TRBV7-2 and TRBJ2-2; D unresolved. V lost 1 base and J lost 5, with 14 bases in between. CDR1 and CDR2 (germline): SGHTA, FQGNSA. The CDR3 loop spans 16 amino acids. CDR3 protein: CASSLDSGSRTGELFF. The CDR3 DNA reads as TGTGCCAGCAGCTTAGATTCAGGATCCCGAACCGGGGAGCTGTTTTTT.

The chain carries TRBV29-1 and TRBJ1-4, with D tentatively TRBD1 (5 bases). V shed 7 bases and J shed 7 bases, with 19 bases lying between them. CDR1 is SQVTM, CDR2 ANQGSEA, per germline. The CDR3 runs to 14 residues. This CDR3 is CSGLTGVQGEKLFF. The CDR3 coding sequence is TGCAGCGGGCTCACGGGGGTCCAAGGTGAAAAACTGTTTTTT.

The V call is TRBV5-1, the J call TRBJ2-3; TRBD2 aligns across 10 bases. The CDR3 contains 16 residues. J was trimmed by 2 bases and V by 4 bases; bases with no gene match: 7. Looked up from germline, CDR1 is SGHRS and CDR2 is YFSETQ. CDR3 bases: TGCGCCAGCAGCCGGCTAGCGGGGGCTAACACAGATACGCAGTATTTT. Protein: CASSRLAGANTDTQYF.

The chain joins TRBV4-3 to TRBJ2-3; 14 bases align to TRBD2. Trimming at V came to 5 bases and at J to 6 bases, leaving 4 bases not matched to a gene. Germline assignment: CDR1 LGHNA and CDR2 YSLEER. The CDR3 is 15 amino acids. The chain's CDR3 is CASSNRLAGGDTQYF. The CDR3 nucleotides are TGCGCCAGCAGCAATCGACTAGCGGGGGGGGATACGCAGTATTTT.

This clone was detected once. The chain couples TRBV3-1 (or the pseudogene TRBV3-2) to TRBJ2-7, with D maybe TRBD2 (5 bases). V lost 1 base and J 0 bases, leaving 10 bases between the germline ends. Germline values: CDR1 LGHDT, CDR2 YNNKEL (reference sequence). The CDR3 loop spans 15 amino acids. CDR3 DNA: TGTGCCAGCAGCCAAGGGGCTGGACTCTCCTACGAGCAGTACTTC. This codes for CASSQGAGLSYEQYF.

CDR3 nucleotide sequence: TGTGCCAGCACCCTTCGTTTTGGCAATCAGCCCCAGCATTTT. Its translation: CASTLRFGNQPQHF. The gene calls are TRBV4-2 and TRBJ1-5; D remains unclear. CDR3 length: 14 amino acids. Germline V lookup: CDR1 LGHNA, CDR2 YNFKEQ. V was pared by 7 bases and J by 2 bases, with 12 bases between.

The V and J genes are TRBV5-1 and TRBJ1-6; D perhaps matches TRBD1 (6 bases). Germline CDR1 SGHRS, CDR2 YFSETQ. The CDR3 spans 14 residues. Trimming shortened V by 0 bases and J by 8 bases, and 9 bases separated the two germline ends. In DNA form, the CDR3 reads TGCGCCAGCAGCTTGGTTGCAGGGGATTCACCCCTCCACTTT. Residues: CASSLVAGDSPLHF.

The rearrangement joins TRBV5-1 to TRBJ2-3, with D maybe TRBD2 (7 bases). Between the trimmed V and J ends, which lost 3 bases and 2 bases, there was a span of 13 bases. The germline CDR1 and CDR2 sequences are SGHRS and YFSETQ. The CDR3 extends over 15 amino acids. The CDR3 DNA follows: TGCGCCAGCAGCTGGGGTCGGGGGGCCACAGATACGCAGTATTTT. It codes for CASSWGRGATDTQYF.

This clone was picked up one time. The chain combines TRBV5-1 with TRBJ2-2; 7 bases are shared with TRBD1. Germline V lookup: CDR1 SGHRS, CDR2 YFSETQ. CDR3 size: 15 residues. The ends lost 5 bases at V and 6 bases at J; junction bases unmatched: 10. CDR3 in amino acids: CASRPITGEPGELFF. The CDR3 DNA reads as TGCGCCAGCAGGCCGATAACAGGGGAACCCGGGGAGCTGTTTTTT.

CDR3 region: CASTFGTDYGYTF. Here the CDR3 DNA reads TGTGCCAGCACCTTCGGGACAGACTATGGCTACACCTTC. V gene TRBV5-5 combines with J gene TRBJ1-2; 7 bases align to TRBD1. The CDR3 loop spans 13 amino acids. V was pared by 6 bases and J by 3 bases, with 5 bases of the junction left unmatched. Germline lookup yields CDR1 SGHKS and CDR2 YYEKEE (reference sequence). Complete variable domain (other parts from reference TRBV5-5 and TRBJ1-2): DAGVTQSPTHLIKTRGQQVTLRCSPISGHKSVSWYQQVLGQGPQFIFQYYEKEERGRGNFPDRFSARQFPNYSSELNVNALLLGDSALYLCASTFGTDYGYTFGSGTRLTVV.

Only one count was recorded for this clone. This rearrangement joins TRBV4-1 to TRBJ2-1, with D maybe TRBD2 (5 bases). The V end was cut by 6 bases, the J end by 0 bases, with 18 bases between. Looked up from germline, CDR1 is MGHRA and CDR2 is YSYEKL. This CDR3 is 17 amino acids long. The CDR3 DNA reads as TGCGCCAGCAGTCCCCTAGGTTCGGGGAGCTCCTACAATGAGCAGTTCTTC. It encodes CASSPLGSGSSYNEQFF.

The chain has TRBV18 and TRBJ1-6; 7 nucleotides agree with TRBD1. The germline V gene has CDR1 KGHSH and CDR2 LQKENI. The CDR3 is 14 amino acids. V shed 3 bases, J shed 7 bases, and the junction held 3 bases outside the gene matches. The CDR3 region has the DNA TGTGCCAGCTCACCCCGACAGGGAAATTCACCCCTCCACTTT. This translates into CASSPRQGNSPLHF.

The rearrangement links TRBV28 to TRBJ1-2, with unresolved D. The ends were cut back, 6 bases at V and 0 bases at J, with 8 bases in the middle. Germline loops: CDR1 MDHEN, CDR2 SYDVKM. This CDR3 comprises 13 residues. The CDR3 loop is CASSGRPNYGYTF. The CDR3 DNA is TGTGCCAGCAGCGGCAGGCCTAACTATGGCTACACCTTC.